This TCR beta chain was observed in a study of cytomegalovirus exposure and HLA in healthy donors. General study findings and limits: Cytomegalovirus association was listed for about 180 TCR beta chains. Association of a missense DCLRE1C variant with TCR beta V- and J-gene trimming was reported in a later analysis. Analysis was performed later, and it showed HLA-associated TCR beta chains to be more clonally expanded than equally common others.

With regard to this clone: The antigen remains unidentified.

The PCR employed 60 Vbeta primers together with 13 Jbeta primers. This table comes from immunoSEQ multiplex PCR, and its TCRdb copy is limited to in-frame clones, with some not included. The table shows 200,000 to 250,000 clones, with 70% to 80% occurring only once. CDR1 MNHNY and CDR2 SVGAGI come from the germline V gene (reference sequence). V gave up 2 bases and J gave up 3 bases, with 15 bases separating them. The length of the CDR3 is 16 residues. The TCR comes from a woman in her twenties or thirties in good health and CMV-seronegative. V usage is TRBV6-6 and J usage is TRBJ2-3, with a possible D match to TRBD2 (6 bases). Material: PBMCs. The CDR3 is CASSYPGTVRTDTQYF. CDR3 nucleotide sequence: TGTGCCAGCAGTTACCCCGGGACTGTGAGGACAGATACGCAGTATTTT.